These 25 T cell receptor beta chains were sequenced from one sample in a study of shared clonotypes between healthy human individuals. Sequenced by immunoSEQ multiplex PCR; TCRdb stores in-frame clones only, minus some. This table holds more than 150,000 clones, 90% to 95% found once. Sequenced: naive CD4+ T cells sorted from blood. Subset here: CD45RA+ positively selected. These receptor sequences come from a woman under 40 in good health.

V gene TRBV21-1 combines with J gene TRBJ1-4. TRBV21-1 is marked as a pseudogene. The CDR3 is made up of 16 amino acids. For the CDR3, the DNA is TGTGCCAGCAGCAAAGGAGGGGCTGGAGCTAATGAAAAACTGTTTTTT. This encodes CASSKGGAGANEKLFF.

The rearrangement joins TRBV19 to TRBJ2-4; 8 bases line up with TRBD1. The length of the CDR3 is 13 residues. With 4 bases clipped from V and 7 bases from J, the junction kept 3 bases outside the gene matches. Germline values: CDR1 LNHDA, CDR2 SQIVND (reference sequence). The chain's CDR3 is CASSSDRGNIQYF. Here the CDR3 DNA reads TGTGCCAGTAGTAGTGACAGGGGCAACATTCAGTACTTC.

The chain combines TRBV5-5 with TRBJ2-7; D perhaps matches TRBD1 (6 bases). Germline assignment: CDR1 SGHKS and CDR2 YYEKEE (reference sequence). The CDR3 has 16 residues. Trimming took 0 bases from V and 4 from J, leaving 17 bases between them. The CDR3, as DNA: TGTGCCAGCAGCTTGGCCCCCCAGGGGAGTTCTTACGAGCAGTACTTC. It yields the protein CASSLAPQGSSYEQYF.

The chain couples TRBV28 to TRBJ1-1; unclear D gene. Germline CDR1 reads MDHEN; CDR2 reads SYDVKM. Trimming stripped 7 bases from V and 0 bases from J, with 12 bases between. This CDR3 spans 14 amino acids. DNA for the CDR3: TGTGCCAGCAATACCTACGTCATGAACACTGAAGCTTTCTTT. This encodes CASNTYVMNTEAFF.

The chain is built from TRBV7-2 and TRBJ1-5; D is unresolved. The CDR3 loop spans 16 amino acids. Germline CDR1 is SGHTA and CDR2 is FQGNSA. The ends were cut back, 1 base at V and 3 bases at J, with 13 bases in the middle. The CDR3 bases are TGTGCCAGCAGCTTAGGAGCAGCGTCGGCCAATCAGCCCCAGCATTTT. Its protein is CASSLGAASANQPQHF. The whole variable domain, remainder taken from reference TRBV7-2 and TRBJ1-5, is GAGVSQSPSNKVTEKGKDVELRCDPISGHTALYWYRQSLGQGLEFLIYFQGNSAPDKSGLPSDRFSAERTGGSVSTLTIQRTQQEDSAVYLCASSLGAASANQPQHFGDGTRLSIL.

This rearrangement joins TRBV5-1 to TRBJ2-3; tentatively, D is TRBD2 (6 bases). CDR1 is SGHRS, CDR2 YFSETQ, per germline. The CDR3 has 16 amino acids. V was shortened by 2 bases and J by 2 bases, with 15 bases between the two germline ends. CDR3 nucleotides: TGCGCCAGCAGCTTAAAGGGACTCAGTAACACAGATACGCAGTATTTT. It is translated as CASSLKGLSNTDTQYF.

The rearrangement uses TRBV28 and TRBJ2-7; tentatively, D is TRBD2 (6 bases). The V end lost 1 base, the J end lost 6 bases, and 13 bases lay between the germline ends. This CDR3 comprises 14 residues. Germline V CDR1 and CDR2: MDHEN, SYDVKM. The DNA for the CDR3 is TGTGCCAGCAGTTTATCAACGGGAGTCCCCGAGCAGTACTTC. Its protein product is CASSLSTGVPEQYF.

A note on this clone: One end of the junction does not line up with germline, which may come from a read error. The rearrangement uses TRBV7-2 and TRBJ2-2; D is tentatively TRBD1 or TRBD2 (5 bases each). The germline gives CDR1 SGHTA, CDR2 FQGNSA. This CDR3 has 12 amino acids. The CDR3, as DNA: TGTGCCAGCGGCTTACAGGCCGCGGGGCTGTTTTTT. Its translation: CASGLQAAGLFF.

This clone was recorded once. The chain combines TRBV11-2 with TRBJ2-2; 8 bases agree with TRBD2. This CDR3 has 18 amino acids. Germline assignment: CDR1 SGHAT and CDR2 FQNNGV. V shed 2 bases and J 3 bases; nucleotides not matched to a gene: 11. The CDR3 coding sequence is TGTGCCAGCAGCTTAAGCCCGGAACTAGCGGTCCACACCGGGGAGCTGTTTTTT. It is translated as CASSLSPELAVHTGELFF.

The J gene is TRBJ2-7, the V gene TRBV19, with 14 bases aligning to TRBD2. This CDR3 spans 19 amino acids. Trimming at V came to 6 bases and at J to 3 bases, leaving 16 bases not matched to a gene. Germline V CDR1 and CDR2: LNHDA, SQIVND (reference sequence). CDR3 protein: CASRLRSPGLAGEDYEQYF. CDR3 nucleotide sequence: TGTGCCAGTAGATTGAGGAGCCCGGGACTAGCGGGAGAAGACTACGAGCAGTACTTC.

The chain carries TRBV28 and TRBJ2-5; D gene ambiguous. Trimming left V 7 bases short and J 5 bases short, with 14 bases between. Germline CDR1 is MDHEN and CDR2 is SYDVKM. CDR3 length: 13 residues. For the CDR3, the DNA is TGTGCCAGCACGAGAAGCGTTGCGGAGACCCAGTACTTC. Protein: CASTRSVAETQYF.

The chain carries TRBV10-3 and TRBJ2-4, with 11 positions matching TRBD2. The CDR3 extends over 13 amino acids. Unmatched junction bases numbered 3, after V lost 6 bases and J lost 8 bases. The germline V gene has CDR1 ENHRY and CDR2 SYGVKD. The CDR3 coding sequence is TGTGCCATCAGCTTAGCGGGAGGGGACATTCAGTACTTC. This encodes CAISLAGGDIQYF.

CDR3 nucleotide sequence: TGTGCCAGCTCCCGCTTACCCCGCACAGGACGCCGATACCACAATGAGCAGTTCTTC. Residues: CASSRLPRTGRRYHNEQFF. The chain joins TRBV18 to TRBJ2-1, with a weak D call TRBD1 (5 bases). The V gene's germline CDR1 is KGHSH and CDR2 LQKENI. Trimming stripped 6 bases from V and 5 bases from J, with 29 bases between. The CDR3 extends over 19 amino acids.

The CDR3 DNA is TGTGCCAGCAGCGCGTACGGGGTCCAAAACACTGAAGCTTTCTTT. Residues: CASSAYGVQNTEAFF. This chain links TRBV11-2 with TRBJ1-1; no clear D. The CDR3 spans 15 residues. Germline CDR1 SGHAT, CDR2 FQNNGV. Trimming stripped 5 bases from V and 2 bases from J, with 15 bases between.

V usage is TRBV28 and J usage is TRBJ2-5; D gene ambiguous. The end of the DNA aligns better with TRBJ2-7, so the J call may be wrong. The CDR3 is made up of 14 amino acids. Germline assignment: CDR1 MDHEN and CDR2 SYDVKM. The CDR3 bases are TGTGCCAGCAGTTCAGGCGCGAGCTCCTACGAGCAGTACTTC. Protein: CASSSGASSYEQYF.

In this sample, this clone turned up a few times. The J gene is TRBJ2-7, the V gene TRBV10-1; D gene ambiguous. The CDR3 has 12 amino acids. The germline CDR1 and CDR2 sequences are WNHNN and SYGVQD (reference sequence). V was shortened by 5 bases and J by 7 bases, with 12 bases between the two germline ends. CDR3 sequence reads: CASSSNVGEQYF. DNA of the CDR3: TGCGCCAGCAGTAGCAATGTTGGAGAGCAGTACTTC.

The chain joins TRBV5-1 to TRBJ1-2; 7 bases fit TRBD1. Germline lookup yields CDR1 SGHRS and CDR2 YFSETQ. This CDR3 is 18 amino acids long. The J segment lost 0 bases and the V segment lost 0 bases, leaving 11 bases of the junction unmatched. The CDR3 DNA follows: TGCGCCAGCAGCTTGGGCGCCCCGGACAGGACAGCTAACTATGGCTACACCTTC. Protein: CASSLGAPDRTANYGYTF.

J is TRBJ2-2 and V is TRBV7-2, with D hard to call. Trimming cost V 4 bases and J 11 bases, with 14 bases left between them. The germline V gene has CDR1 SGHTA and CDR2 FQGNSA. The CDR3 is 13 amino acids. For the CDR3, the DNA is TGTGCCAGCAGCTCGAACAGTGCCCGCGAGCTGTTTTTT. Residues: CASSSNSARELFF.

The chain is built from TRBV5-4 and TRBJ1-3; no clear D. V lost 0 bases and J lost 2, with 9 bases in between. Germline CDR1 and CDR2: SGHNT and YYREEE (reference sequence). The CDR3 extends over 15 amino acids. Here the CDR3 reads CASSLGLQPGNTIYF. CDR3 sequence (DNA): TGTGCCAGCAGCTTGGGACTCCAACCTGGAAACACCATATATTTT.

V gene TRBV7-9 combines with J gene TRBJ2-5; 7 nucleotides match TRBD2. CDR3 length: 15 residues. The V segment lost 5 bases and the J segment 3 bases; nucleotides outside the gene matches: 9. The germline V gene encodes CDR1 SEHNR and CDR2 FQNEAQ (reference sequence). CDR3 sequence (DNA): TGTGCCAGCAGCCCGAGAGCGGGAAGGGAAGAGACCCAGTACTTC. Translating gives CASSPRAGREETQYF.

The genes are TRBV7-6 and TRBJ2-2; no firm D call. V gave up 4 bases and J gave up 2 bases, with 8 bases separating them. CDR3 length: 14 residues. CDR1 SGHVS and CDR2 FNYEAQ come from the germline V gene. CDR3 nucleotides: TGTGCCAGCAGCTCATCACCCAACACCGGGGAGCTGTTTTTT. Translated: CASSSSPNTGELFF.

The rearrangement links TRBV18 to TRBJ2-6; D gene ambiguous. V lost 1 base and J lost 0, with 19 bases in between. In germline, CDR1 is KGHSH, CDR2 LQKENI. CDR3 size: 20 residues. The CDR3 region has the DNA TGTGCCAGCTCACCACTCTTTGGCGGCAGCTCTGGCTCTGGGGCCAACGTCCTGACTTTC. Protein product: CASSPLFGGSSGSGANVLTF.

The CDR3 DNA is TGTGCCAGCAGCAGGGGGTGGAATCAGCCCCAGCATTTT. Its translation is CASSRGWNQPQHF. This chain uses TRBV27 with TRBJ1-5; 7 bases line up with TRBD1. The CDR3 is made up of 13 amino acids. Per the germline V gene, CDR1 is MNHEY and CDR2 is SMNVEV (reference sequence). V shed 6 bases, J shed 4 bases, and the junction held 3 bases outside the gene matches.

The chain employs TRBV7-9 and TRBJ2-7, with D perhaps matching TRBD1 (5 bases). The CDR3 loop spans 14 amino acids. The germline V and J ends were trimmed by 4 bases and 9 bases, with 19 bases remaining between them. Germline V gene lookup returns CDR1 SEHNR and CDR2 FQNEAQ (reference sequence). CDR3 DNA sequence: TGTGCCAGCAGCTCCACCCGACAGAGCTTGAGGCAGTACTTC. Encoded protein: CASSSTRQSLRQYF.

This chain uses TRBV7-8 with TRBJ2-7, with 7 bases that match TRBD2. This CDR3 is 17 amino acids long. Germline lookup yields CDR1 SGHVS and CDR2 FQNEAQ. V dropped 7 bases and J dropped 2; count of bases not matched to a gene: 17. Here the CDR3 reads CASTFYWGGSQAYEQYF. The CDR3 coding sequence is TGTGCCAGCACCTTTTACTGGGGGGGGTCTCAGGCCTACGAGCAGTACTTC.